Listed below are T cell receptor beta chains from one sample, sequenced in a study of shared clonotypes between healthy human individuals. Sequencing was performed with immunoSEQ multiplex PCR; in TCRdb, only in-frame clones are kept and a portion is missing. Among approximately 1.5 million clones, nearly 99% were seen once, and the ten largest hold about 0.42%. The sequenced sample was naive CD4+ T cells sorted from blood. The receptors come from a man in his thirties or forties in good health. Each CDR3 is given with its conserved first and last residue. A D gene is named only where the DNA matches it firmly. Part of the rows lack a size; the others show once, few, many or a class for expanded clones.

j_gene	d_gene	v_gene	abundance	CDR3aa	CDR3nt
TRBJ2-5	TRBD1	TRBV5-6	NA	CASSTYRGALETQYF	TGTGCCAGCAGCACCTACAGGGGGGCCCTCGAGACCCAGTACTTC
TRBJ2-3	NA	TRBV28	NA	CASSFEVRRGTQYF	TGTGCCAGCAGTTTCGAGGTCCGGCGTGGGACGCAGTATTTT
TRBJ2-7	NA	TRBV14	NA	CASSQETWGDLTYEQYF	TGTGCCAGCAGCCAAGAAACGTGGGGTGACTTAACCTACGAGCAGTACTTC
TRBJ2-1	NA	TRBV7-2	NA	CASSLDTSSGEQFF	TGTGCCAGCAGCTTAGACACCTCTTCAGGCGAGCAGTTCTTC
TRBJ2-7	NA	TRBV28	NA	CASSPSWQGAYEQYF	TGTGCCAGCAGTCCATCGTGGCAGGGAGCCTACGAGCAGTACTTC
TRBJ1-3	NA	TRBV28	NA	CASSSYRVRRKGAGNTIYF	TGTGCCAGCAGCTCCTACAGGGTTCGAAGGAAGGGCGCTGGAAACACCATATATTTT
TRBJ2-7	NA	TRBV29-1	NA	CSVARPSRDNSYEQYF	TGCAGCGTTGCACGGCCGTCCCGGGACAACTCCTACGAGCAGTACTTC
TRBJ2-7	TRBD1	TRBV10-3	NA	CATAPISGTGHYEQYF	TGTGCCACCGCACCTATCTCCGGGACAGGTCACTACGAGCAGTACTTC
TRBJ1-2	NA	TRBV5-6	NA	CASTSPGQPIYGYTF	TGTGCCAGCACCTCACCAGGACAGCCGATCTATGGCTACACCTTC
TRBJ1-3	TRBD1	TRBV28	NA	CASSFPGTVGNTIYF	TGTGCCAGCAGTTTCCCCGGGACAGTCGGAAACACCATATATTTT
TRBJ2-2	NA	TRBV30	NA	CAWSGTNTGELFF	TGTGCCTGGAGCGGGACAAACACCGGGGAGCTGTTTTTT
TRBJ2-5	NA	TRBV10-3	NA	CAISAGRDETQYF	TGTGCCATCAGTGCCGGCAGGGATGAGACCCAGTACTTC
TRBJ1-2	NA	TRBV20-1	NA	CSASSPYGYTF	TGCAGTGCTAGCAGTCCCTATGGCTACACCTTC
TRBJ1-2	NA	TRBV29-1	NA	CSAGTDDYTF	TGCAGCGCCGGGACGGATGACTACACCTTC
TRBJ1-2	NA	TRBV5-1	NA	CASSSEPGFRHTF	TGCGCCAGCAGCTCAGAGCCAGGATTCCGCCACACCTTC
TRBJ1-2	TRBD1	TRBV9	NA	CASSPSGTGNYGYTF	TGTGCCAGCAGCCCCTCCGGGACAGGGAACTATGGCTACACCTTC
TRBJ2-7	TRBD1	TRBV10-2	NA	CASSEGTGGGYEQYF	TGCGCCAGCAGTGAGGGGACAGGGGGCGGGTACGAGCAGTACTTC
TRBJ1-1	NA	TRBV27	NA	CASRGDTEAFF	TGTGCCAGCAGAGGAGACACTGAAGCTTTCTTT
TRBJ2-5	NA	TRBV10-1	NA	CASSENVGGQETQYF	TGCGCCAGCAGTGAGAACGTGGGCGGGCAAGAGACCCAGTACTTC
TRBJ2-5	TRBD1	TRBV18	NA	CASSQRPTGQETQYF	TGTGCCAGCTCACAGAGACCGACAGGGCAAGAGACCCAGTACTTC
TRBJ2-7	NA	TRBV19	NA	CASSIGENYEQYF	TGTGCCAGTAGTATAGGCGAGAACTACGAGCAGTACTTC
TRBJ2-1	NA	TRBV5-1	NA	CASSLVVANNEQFF	TGCGCCAGCAGCTTGGTGGTAGCTAACAATGAGCAGTTCTTC
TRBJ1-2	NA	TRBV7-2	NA	CASSLLSDLRGYTF	TGTGCCAGCAGCTTACTTTCAGATCTGCGGGGCTACACCTTC
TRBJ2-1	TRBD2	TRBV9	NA	CASSVDGRLAGNNEQFF	TGTGCCAGCAGCGTAGATGGGAGACTAGCGGGAAACAATGAGCAGTTCTTC
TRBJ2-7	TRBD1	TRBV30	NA	CAWSAPDRSYEQYF	TGTGCCTGGAGTGCACCGGACAGGTCCTACGAGCAGTACTTC
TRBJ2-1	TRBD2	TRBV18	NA	CASSPPITASGTYNEQFF	TGTGCCAGCTCACCCCCTATTACTGCTAGCGGGACCTACAATGAGCAGTTCTTC
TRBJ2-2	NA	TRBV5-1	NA	CASSLSGQNTGELFF	TGCGCCAGCAGCTTGTCGGGACAGAACACCGGGGAGCTGTTTTTT
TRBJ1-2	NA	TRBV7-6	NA	CASSHNDYGYTF	TGTGCCAGCAGCCACAACGACTATGGCTACACCTTC
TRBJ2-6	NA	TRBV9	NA	CASSVARSGANVLTF	TGTGCCAGCAGCGTAGCTCGCTCTGGGGCCAACGTCCTGACTTTC
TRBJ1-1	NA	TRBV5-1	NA	CASSLLRQYDTEAFF	TGCGCCAGCAGCTTGTTGCGCCAGTATGACACTGAAGCTTTCTTT
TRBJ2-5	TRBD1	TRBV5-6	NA	CASSSIGQGRETQYF	TGTGCCAGCAGCTCAATCGGACAGGGGCGAGAGACCCAGTACTTC
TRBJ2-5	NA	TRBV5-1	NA	CASSLGQIQETQYF	TGCGCCAGCAGCTTGGGACAGATACAAGAGACCCAGTACTTC
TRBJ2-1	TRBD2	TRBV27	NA	CASSLSMGLAGIKFF	TGTGCCAGCAGTTTATCTATGGGACTAGCGGGAATAAAGTTCTTC
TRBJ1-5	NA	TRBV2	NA	CASSGQSNQPQHF	TGTGCCAGCAGTGGACAGTCAAATCAGCCCCAGCATTTT
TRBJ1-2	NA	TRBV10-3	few	CAISEREAGRSF	TGTGCCATCAGTGAGAGGGAGGCCGGCCGGTCCTTC
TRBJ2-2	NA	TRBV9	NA	CASTSSGPPSFSGELFF	TGTGCCAGCACCTCAAGCGGCCCTCCTTCGTTTTCCGGGGAGCTGTTTTTT
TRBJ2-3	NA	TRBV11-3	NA	CASSRTGGGTWKIDTQYF	TGTGCCAGCAGCCGCACAGGAGGAGGGACGTGGAAGATAGATACGCAGTATTTT
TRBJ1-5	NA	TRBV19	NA	CASSISINDQPQHF	TGTGCCAGTAGTATATCGATTAATGACCAGCCCCAGCATTTT
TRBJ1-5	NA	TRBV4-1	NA	CASSQDPPGNQPQHF	TGCGCCAGCAGCCAAGATCCCCCAGGCAATCAGCCCCAGCATTTT
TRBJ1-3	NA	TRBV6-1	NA	CASIDRSPGNTIYF	TGTGCCAGCATCGACAGGTCTCCTGGAAACACCATATATTTT
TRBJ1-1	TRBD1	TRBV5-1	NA	CASSSQTGEAFF	TGCGCCAGCAGCTCGCAGACAGGGGAAGCTTTCTTT